Listed below are T cell receptor beta chains from one sample, sequenced in a study of OX40 agonist ivuxolimab in advanced cancers. Sequenced by immunoSEQ multiplex PCR; TCRdb stores in-frame clones only, minus some. The data show about 80,000 clones, more than 75% seen once. The sequencing here drew on CD4+ or CD8+ T cells sorted from blood, taken in a trial of the OX40 agonist ivuxolimab. The receptors stem from an adult with an advanced solid tumor such as melanoma, head and neck, liver or kidney cancer. The CDR3 runs from the conserved cysteine through the conserved F or W. D genes are given only for firm matches. Where a row states a size, it is once, few, many or the class of an expanded clone; other rows omit it.

V gene	clone size	D gene	J gene	CDR3 DNA	CDR3 protein
TRBV27	NA	NA	TRBJ2-6	TGTGCCAGCAGGATCTCTGGGGCCAACGTCCTGACTTTC	CASRISGANVLTF
TRBV28	NA	TRBD1	TRBJ2-6	TGTGCCAGCAAAACAGGGGGCTCTGGGGCCAACGTCCTGACTTTC	CASKTGGSGANVLTF
TRBV19	NA	NA	TRBJ2-6	TGTGCCAGTAGTTCCGGGTGGGCTGGGGCCAACGTCCTGACTTTC	CASSSGWAGANVLTF
TRBV19	few	NA	TRBJ1-4	TGTGCCAGTAACTCCCCTGGGGGGGCTGATGAAAAACTGTTTTTT	CASNSPGGADEKLFF
TRBV11-2	NA	NA	TRBJ1-5	TGTGCCAGCAGCTTAGACGGGCAGTACCATCAGCCCCAGCATTTT	CASSLDGQYHQPQHF
TRBV27	NA	TRBD1	TRBJ2-2	TGTGCCAGCAGTTTAAAGGGACAGGTCAAGACCGGGGAGCTGTTTTTT	CASSLKGQVKTGELFF
TRBV5-6	few	NA	TRBJ2-5	TGTGCCAGCAGCTTGACGATCCGGGAGACCCAGTACTTC	CASSLTIRETQYF
TRBV18	NA	NA	TRBJ2-6	TGTGCCAGCTCATCGGGACCTCTTTCCCTAAACTCTGGGGCCAACGTCCTGACTTTC	CASSSGPLSLNSGANVLTF
TRBV19	NA	TRBD2	TRBJ2-7	TGTGCCAGTAGTTGGGCCAGAACCGGGACTAGCCTCTCCTACGAGCAGTACTTC	CASSWARTGTSLSYEQYF
TRBV5-1	NA	NA	TRBJ2-5	TGCGCCAGCAGCCCACAGGGCGGGCAGACCCAGTACTTC	CASSPQGGQTQYF
TRBV5-1	once	TRBD1	TRBJ2-3	TGCGCCAGCAGCTTCGGACAGGGGGGAGGAGATACGCAGTATTTT	CASSFGQGGGDTQYF
TRBV7-6	NA	NA	TRBJ2-5	TGTGCCAGCAGCTTAGCAGGATTAGAGACCCAGTACTTC	CASSLAGLETQYF
TRBV5-6	NA	NA	TRBJ2-7	TGTGCCAGCAGCTTGATTGGGTTCTACGAGCAGTACTTC	CASSLIGFYEQYF
TRBV27	few	NA	TRBJ1-1	TGTGCCAGCAGTCCCCGTCAGGGAACTGAAGCTTTCTTT	CASSPRQGTEAFF
TRBV6-1	NA	NA	TRBJ1-3	TGTGCCAGCAGGGGAGATCTTGGAAACACCATATATTTT	CASRGDLGNTIYF
TRBV5-4	NA	NA	TRBJ1-2	TGTGCCAGCAGCCTCCGCCGGGGCTATGGCTACACCTTC	CASSLRRGYGYTF
TRBV5-1	NA	TRBD1	TRBJ2-2	TGCGCCAGCACCGGGGGTGACAGGGGGCGCACCGGGGAGCTGTTTTTT	CASTGGDRGRTGELFF
TRBV19	NA	NA	TRBJ1-1	TGTGCCAGTAGAACGACAGGAGGAGCTATAACTTTCTTT	CASRTTGGAITFF
TRBV27	NA	NA	TRBJ2-2	TGTGCCAGCAGCCCACGGGGTATCGGGGAGCTGTTTTTT	CASSPRGIGELFF
TRBV11-3	NA	TRBD2	TRBJ2-1	TGTGCCAGCAGCCCAGTCGGGACTAGCGGGAAGGGTGAGCAGTTCTTC	CASSPVGTSGKGEQFF
TRBV7-3	NA	NA	TRBJ2-1	TGTGCCAGCAGCTTAACTCCAGCCCGTGAGCAGTTCTTC	CASSLTPAREQFF
TRBV7-9	NA	TRBD1	TRBJ2-7	TGTGCCAGCAGCTTAGGACAGGGGGCGAGTGAGCAGTACTTC	CASSLGQGASEQYF
TRBV5-1	NA	NA	TRBJ2-1	TGCGCCAGCAGCTTGGCATTCGGGAGCTACAATGAGCAGTTCTTC	CASSLAFGSYNEQFF
TRBV21-1	NA	NA	TRBJ2-4	TGTGCCAGCAGTCCAGGGGGGACAGGGTGGAACATTCAGTACTTC	CASSPGGTGWNIQYF
TRBV18	NA	TRBD1	TRBJ1-5	TGTGCCAGCTCTCGCACAGGGGAGGGTCGGCCCCAGCATTTT	CASSRTGEGRPQHF
TRBV6-1	once	NA	TRBJ2-7	TGTGCCAGCAGTGAAGCATCAGGACAGCTCCTCTTAGGCGAGCAGTACTTC	CASSEASGQLLLGEQYF
TRBV28	once	NA	TRBJ2-4	TGTGCCAGCAGAAAGCGGCTAGCCAAAAACATCCAGTACTTC	CASRKRLAKNIQYF
TRBV4-3	once	NA	TRBJ1-4	TGCGCCAGCAGCCAAGATGGCAGAGGATTAGAAAAACTGTTTTTT	CASSQDGRGLEKLFF
TRBV5-1	NA	TRBD1	TRBJ1-6	TGCGCCAGCAGCTTGGGGGGACAGCAGTATAATTCACCCCTCCACTTT	CASSLGGQQYNSPLHF
TRBV27	NA	TRBD1	TRBJ1-1	TGTGCCAGCAGTCCGAGACAGGGGCGCGGTGAAGCTTTCTTT	CASSPRQGRGEAFF
TRBV6-5	NA	NA	TRBJ1-3	TGTGCCAGCCACCGGGACTCCGGAAACACCATATATTTT	CASHRDSGNTIYF
TRBV27	NA	TRBD1	TRBJ1-5	TGTGCCAGCAGTCCCCTCTTTACAGGGGACGGGCAGCCCCAGCATTTT	CASSPLFTGDGQPQHF
TRBV19	NA	NA	TRBJ2-2	TGTGCCAGTATCCCCCCAGCGAACACCGGGGAGCTGTTTTTT	CASIPPANTGELFF
TRBV2	NA	NA	TRBJ2-7	TGTGCCAGCAGTAGCGGGACAGTATCCTACGAGCAGTACTTC	CASSSGTVSYEQYF
TRBV7-2	NA	NA	TRBJ2-2	TGTGCCAGCAGCGTAGGATGGCAGCGTACCGCGAACACCGGGGAGCTGTTTTTT	CASSVGWQRTANTGELFF